A selection of T cell receptor beta chains follows, all from one sample in a study of blood T cell repertoires in COVID-19. The protocol was immunoSEQ multiplex PCR, while the TCRdb copy is restricted to in-frame clones and leaves out a portion. The table shows 200,000 to 250,000 clones, with about 86% occurring only once. Sequenced sample: PBMCs or T cells enriched from blood (not recorded which). The receptors were sampled from a woman between 50 and 59 years old with acute COVID-19. Each CDR3 is given with its conserved first and last residue. A D gene is named only where the DNA matches it firmly. Size values are once, few and many counts, or a class for expanded clones, and some rows have none.

CDR3 protein	CDR3 DNA	V gene	J gene	clone size	D gene
CASSQEGLGGEQFF	TGTGCCAGCAGCCAAGAGGGGCTAGGGGGTGAGCAGTTCTTC	TRBV3-1/TRBV3-2	TRBJ2-1	.	.
CASSQDGATSRETQYF	TGCGCCAGCAGCCAAGATGGGGCTACCTCCCGGGAGACCCAGTACTTC	TRBV4-1	TRBJ2-5	once	.
CASSPTDNNYGYTF	TGTGCCAGCTCACCAACCGACAATAACTATGGCTACACCTTC	TRBV18	TRBJ1-2	.	.
CASSSAIGTGNTEAFF	TGTGCCAGCAGTTCCGCCATCGGGACAGGGAACACTGAAGCTTTCTTT	TRBV6-2/TRBV6-3	TRBJ1-1	.	TRBD1
CASSLTSGVSTDTQYF	TGCGCCAGCAGCCTGACTAGCGGAGTTAGCACAGATACGCAGTATTTT	TRBV5-1	TRBJ2-3	.	TRBD2
CASSQLYRGPNTEAFF	TGCGCCAGCAGCCAACTATACAGGGGGCCGAACACTGAAGCTTTCTTT	TRBV4-1	TRBJ1-1	.	TRBD1
CASSLGRGLGSPLHF	TGCGCCAGCAGCTTGGGCAGGGGGCTTGGGTCACCCCTCCACTTT	TRBV5-1	TRBJ1-6	.	TRBD1
CASSDRQGWTGELFF	TGTGCCAGCAGCGACCGACAGGGGTGGACCGGGGAGCTGTTTTTT	TRBV9	TRBJ2-2	.	TRBD1
CASRGLAGGAYEQYF	TGTGCCAGTAGAGGGTTGGCGGGAGGCGCCTACGAGCAGTACTTC	TRBV19	TRBJ2-7	.	TRBD2
CASSIGQGFTDTQYF	TGTGCCAGTAGTATTGGGCAGGGGTTCACAGATACGCAGTATTTT	TRBV19	TRBJ2-3	.	.
CASSQDAGRSYNQPQHF	TGTGCCAGCAGCCAAGACGCAGGGAGGAGTTATAATCAGCCCCAGCATTTT	TRBV4-2	TRBJ1-5	.	.
CASSRLAAQGDTQYF	TGCGCCAGCAGCCGTTTAGCAGCCCAAGGAGATACGCAGTATTTT	TRBV5-1	TRBJ2-3	.	.
CASSRPRGSNTGELFF	TGTGCCAGCAGTCGACCGCGAGGGTCGAACACCGGGGAGCTGTTTTTT	TRBV27	TRBJ2-2	.	.
CSVEDGGSGEQFF	TGCAGCGTTGAAGATGGGGGGTCCGGTGAGCAGTTCTTC	TRBV29-1	TRBJ2-1	.	.
CASSSRQGVNGYTF	TGTGCCAGCAGCTCCCGACAGGGCGTGAATGGCTACACCTTC	TRBV9	TRBJ1-2	once	TRBD1
CASSRSSVLTDTQYF	TGTGCTAGCAGCCGCTCTAGCGTCCTCACAGATACGCAGTATTTT	TRBV7-7	TRBJ2-3	.	.
CASSPRGGLSSYEQYF	TGTGCCAGCAGCCCCAGGGGCGGACTGAGCTCCTACGAGCAGTACTTC	TRBV9	TRBJ2-7	.	.
CASSSTPTYEQYF	TGTGCCAGCAGTTCGACACCTACCTACGAGCAGTACTTC	TRBV28	TRBJ2-7	.	.
CASSLVMTRLNEQFF	TGTGCCAGCAGCTTAGTTATGACTCGTCTCAATGAGCAGTTCTTC	TRBV7-9	TRBJ2-1	.	.
CASSPTAGWPQHF	TGTGCCAGCAGCCCCACCGCAGGGTGGCCCCAGCATTTT	TRBV7-3	TRBJ1-5	few	.
CASSYTAEKYYEQYF	TGTGCCAGCAGTTATACAGCGGAGAAATACTACGAGCAGTACTTC	TRBV27	TRBJ2-7	.	.
CASSYSAGPSYGYTF	TGTGCCAGCAGTTACTCCGCGGGGCCAAGCTATGGCTACACCTTC	TRBV6-5	TRBJ1-2	.	.